These 27 T cell receptor beta chains share one sample of origin, sequenced in a study of blood T cell repertoires in COVID-19. Generated by immunoSEQ multiplex PCR, the TCRdb table keeps only in-frame clones and is missing some. There are approximately 93,000 clones in the sample; roughly 79% occur only once, and around 9.4% lies in the top ten. Sequencing was carried out using peripheral blood. Receptor source: a woman aged 80 or over with acute or convalescent COVID-19.

The chain links TRBV7-3 to TRBJ2-1; the D gene is possibly TRBD1 (5 bases). This CDR3 comprises 19 residues. V was pared by 0 bases and J by 2 bases, with 20 bases between. Germline V CDR1 and CDR2: SGHTA, FQGTGA. CDR3 residues: CASSLTGPVGPTTYNEQFF. The CDR3 bases are TGTGCCAGCAGCTTAACCGGGCCCGTGGGGCCAACCACCTACAATGAGCAGTTCTTC. The complete variable domain, with remaining parts taken from reference TRBV7-3 and TRBJ2-1, reads GAGVSQTPSNKVTEKGKYVELRCDPISGHTALYWYRQSLGQGPEFLIYFQGTGAADDSGLPNDRFFAVRPEGSVSTLKIQRTERGDSAVYLCASSLTGPVGPTTYNEQFFGPGTRLTVL.

The chain carries TRBV5-1 and TRBJ1-6; perhaps TRBD1 as D (5 bases). The V gene's germline CDR1 is SGHRS and CDR2 YFSETQ. Trimming pared 2 bases from V and 10 bases from J, leaving 10 bases between. This CDR3 region has 13 residues. This CDR3 reads CASSFSGLSPLHF. The DNA for the CDR3 is TGCGCCAGCAGCTTCTCAGGGCTCTCACCCCTCCACTTT.

The chain links TRBV6-5 to TRBJ1-4; D call uncertain. The CDR3 is 11 residues long. From germline, CDR1 is MNHEY and CDR2 SVGAGI. Trimming removed 8 bases at V and 5 bases at J, with 6 bases between. CDR3 region: CASGPNEKLFF. The CDR3 DNA sequence: TGTGCCAGCGGCCCGAATGAAAAACTGTTTTTT.

This clone was seen at least ten times. The chain employs TRBV9 and TRBJ2-7, with 9 nucleotides matching TRBD1. Germline CDR1 SGDLS, CDR2 YYNGEE. V dropped 4 bases and J dropped 4; count of bases not matched to a gene: 9. This CDR3 comprises 15 residues. CDR3 loop: CASSRDRTGEYEQYF. CDR3 coding DNA: TGTGCCAGCAGCCGAGATCGGACAGGGGAGTACGAGCAGTACTTC.

The J gene is TRBJ2-1, the V gene TRBV9; 9 positions match TRBD1. Per the germline V gene, CDR1 is SGDLS and CDR2 is YYNGEE. Germline trimming cut 3 bases from V and 5 bases from J; bases unmatched to any gene: 3. The CDR3 covers 14 residues. CDR3 bases: TGTGCCAGCAGCGGTAGGACAGGGGACAATGAGCAGTTCTTC. Its protein is CASSGRTGDNEQFF.

This chain uses TRBV4-2 with TRBJ2-3; no firm D call. This CDR3 comprises 14 residues. Trimming removed 1 base from V and 4 bases from J, with 9 bases in between. Germline CDR1 and CDR2: LGHNA and YNFKEQ. CDR3 loop: CASSQGLVADTQYF. In nucleotides, the CDR3 is TGTGCCAGCAGCCAAGGTCTAGTGGCAGATACGCAGTATTTT.

The rearrangement joins TRBV11-2 to TRBJ2-7, with a possible D match to TRBD2 (6 bases). Germline CDR1 and CDR2: SGHAT and FQNNGV. The V end was cut by 4 bases, the J end by 1 base, with 11 bases between. This CDR3 region has 14 residues. The CDR3 reads CASSSQSGSYEQYF. The CDR3 nucleotides are TGTGCCAGCAGCTCCCAGAGCGGGTCCTACGAGCAGTACTTC.

The V call is TRBV5-1, the J call TRBJ1-4, with TRBD1 as a possible D gene (6 bases). The V end lost 0 bases, the J end lost 3 bases, and 9 bases lay between the germline ends. Looked up from germline, CDR1 is SGHRS and CDR2 is YFSETQ. The CDR3 has 15 residues. The DNA for the CDR3 is TGCGCCAGCAGCTTGGTAGGGGGATCTAATGAAAAACTGTTTTTT. The encoded protein is CASSLVGGSNEKLFF.

The chain combines TRBV28 with TRBJ1-1; 9 bases are shared with TRBD1. The V and J ends lost 3 bases and 10 bases, in that order; junction bases with no gene match: 6. Germline values: CDR1 MDHEN, CDR2 SYDVKM. The CDR3 is 13 amino acids. CDR3 protein: CASSFTQGARAFF. DNA of the CDR3: TGTGCCAGCAGTTTTACACAGGGGGCCCGAGCTTTCTTT.

V usage is TRBV5-8 and J usage is TRBJ1-4; D gene unclear. The CDR3 contains 14 residues. Trimming took off 1 base at V and 2 bases at J, with 6 bases between the two ends. Germline CDR1 reads SGHTS; CDR2 reads YDEGEE. The CDR3 loop is CASSLRRTNEKLFF. The CDR3 nucleotides are TGTGCCAGCAGCTTGCGGAGGACTAATGAAAAACTGTTTTTT.

To note about this clone: One end of the junction fails to match germline, which may point to a read error. The J gene is TRBJ2-5, the V gene TRBV12-3 or TRBV12-4, with D perhaps matching TRBD2 (6 bases). The CDR3 covers 12 residues. CDR3 bases: TGTGCCAGCAGTCTAGCGTCGGAGACCCAGTACTTC. Encoded protein: CASSLASETQYF.

V gene TRBV9 combines with J gene TRBJ1-2; D is possibly TRBD1 (5 bases). The length of the CDR3 is 14 residues. Per germline, CDR1 SGDLS and CDR2 YYNGEE. V lost 3 bases, J lost 7 bases, and 16 bases lay in between. CDR3 region: CASSAGHPVAGYTF. The CDR3 coding sequence is TGTGCCAGCAGCGCTGGACACCCCGTCGCTGGCTACACCTTC.

The chain recombines TRBV6-5 with TRBJ1-1; 7 positions match TRBD1. Germline trimming cut 2 bases from V and 3 bases from J; bases unmatched to any gene: 3. The germline CDR1 and CDR2 sequences are MNHEY and SVGAGI. The CDR3 contains 14 residues. The CDR3 protein is CASSYQGEDTEAFF. CDR3 coding DNA: TGTGCCAGCAGTTACCAGGGGGAGGACACTGAAGCTTTCTTT.

The rearrangement uses TRBV28 and TRBJ1-2; no clear D. V was trimmed by 5 bases and J by 7 bases, leaving 14 bases between them. The CDR3 runs 13 residues. The V gene's germline CDR1 is MDHEN and CDR2 SYDVKM. The CDR3 loop reads CASSQVGSFGYTF. The DNA of the CDR3 is TGTGCCAGCAGTCAGGTGGGCTCTTTTGGCTACACCTTC.

This sequence joins TRBV2 and TRBJ1-2; the D gene is possibly TRBD1 (6 bases). The CDR3 loop spans 13 amino acids. Trimming stripped 11 bases from V and 4 bases from J, with 17 bases between. Per the germline V gene, CDR1 is SNHLY and CDR2 is FYNNEI. The CDR3 nucleotides are TGTGCCTCTGCCGGGGGGCTCGGCTATGGCTACACCTTC. Translation: CASAGGLGYGYTF.

The genes are TRBV10-3 and TRBJ2-7, with D possibly being TRBD1 (5 bases). Trimming pared 3 bases from V and 3 bases from J, leaving 15 bases between. The CDR3 length is 15 residues. The V gene's germline CDR1 is ENHRY and CDR2 SYGVKD. This CDR3 reads CAISEGVGNFYEQYF. CDR3 DNA: TGTGCCATCAGTGAAGGGGTTGGGAACTTCTACGAGCAGTACTTC.

This clone was recorded many times. The chain carries TRBV6-6 and TRBJ2-7; 12 bases align to TRBD2. Germline CDR1 reads MNHNY; CDR2 reads SVGAGI (reference sequence). J lost 2 bases, V lost 6 bases, and 2 bases had no gene match. The CDR3 runs to 14 residues. CDR3 sequence (DNA): TGTGCCAGCAGGGCTAGCGGGGGGGCCTACGAGCAGTACTTC. Protein product: CASRASGGAYEQYF.

The chain uses TRBV7-3 and TRBJ2-3; maybe TRBD2 (7 bases). Germline V gene sequence: CDR1 SGHTA, CDR2 FQGTGA. V gave up 3 bases and J gave up 2 bases, with 12 bases separating them. This CDR3 is built from 15 residues. The CDR3 coding sequence is TGTGCCAGCAGCTTGGGGCGGGGGCCCACAGATACGCAGTATTTT. As protein: CASSLGRGPTDTQYF.

The V and J genes are TRBV4-3 and TRBJ2-5, with 9 bases fitting TRBD1. V shed 0 bases, J shed 4 bases, and the junction held 3 bases outside the gene matches. Germline-derived CDR1 and CDR2 are LGHNA and YSLEER. The CDR3 runs 15 residues. Here the CDR3 reads CASSQDDRGGETQYF. CDR3 in DNA: TGCGCCAGCAGCCAAGACGACAGGGGGGGAGAGACCCAGTACTTC.

The CDR3 DNA reads TGCAGCGTTAAAACCGGGACAGCAGATAATTCACCCCTCCACTTT. Residues: CSVKTGTADNSPLHF. This chain connects TRBV29-1 to TRBJ1-6; 7 nucleotides match TRBD1. Per germline, CDR1 SQVTM and CDR2 ANQGSEA. The CDR3 is made up of 15 amino acids. The V segment lost 5 bases and the J segment 5 bases; nucleotides outside the gene matches: 9.

The rearrangement uses TRBV12-3 or TRBV12-4 and TRBJ1-4; a possible D gene is TRBD1 (5 bases). The CDR3 length is 13 residues. V lost 3 bases, J lost 8 bases, and 10 bases lay in between. The CDR3 bases are TGTGCCAGCAGTTTGCGGGGGTCGGAAAAACTGTTTTTT. Translation: CASSLRGSEKLFF.

The chain carries TRBV30 and TRBJ2-7; 8 bases agree with TRBD1. The CDR3 totals 14 residues. V lost 2 bases, J lost 5 bases, and 8 bases stayed unmatched. CDR1 and CDR2 (germline): GTSNPN, SVGIG (reference sequence). The CDR3 spells CAWSRQDRAHEQYF. CDR3 nucleotide sequence: TGTGCCTGGAGTCGTCAGGACAGGGCCCACGAGCAGTACTTC.

V usage is TRBV18 and J usage is TRBJ1-5; D possibly corresponds to TRBD1 (5 bases). Germline lookup yields CDR1 KGHSH and CDR2 LQKENI. Trimming left V 4 bases short and J 8 bases short, with 15 bases between. This CDR3 is built from 14 residues. The CDR3 DNA follows: TGTGCCAGCTCACATAGTCAGGGTAAAGAGCCCCAGCATTTT. As protein: CASSHSQGKEPQHF.

This chain links TRBV6-5 with TRBJ2-7; D is unresolved. This CDR3 contains 13 residues. Germline V lookup: CDR1 MNHEY, CDR2 SVGAGI. Trimming took 7 bases from V and 5 from J, leaving 15 bases between them. Written as DNA, the CDR3 is TGTGCCAGCACAGTACAGTTGAATCACGAGCAGTACTTC. It encodes CASTVQLNHEQYF.

V usage is TRBV11-2 and J usage is TRBJ2-1, with 7 bases matching TRBD1. Germline V gives CDR1 SGHAT, CDR2 FQNNGV. Trimming took 5 bases from V and 0 from J; bases not matched to a gene: 4. This CDR3 contains 15 residues. This chain's CDR3 is CASSNRGSSYNEQFF. CDR3 in DNA: TGTGCCAGCAGCAACAGGGGAAGCTCCTACAATGAGCAGTTCTTC.

J is TRBJ1-2 and V is TRBV30; D remains unclear. The germline V gene has CDR1 GTSNPN and CDR2 SVGIG (reference sequence). V was trimmed by 2 bases and J by 8 bases, leaving 9 bases between them. The CDR3 spans 11 residues. CDR3 region: CAWSLSYGYTF. The CDR3 DNA reads TGTGCCTGGAGTCTGAGTTACGGCTACACCTTC.

CDR3 residues: CASSQEIPVAGLQETQYF. CDR3 nucleotides: TGTGCCAGCAGCCAAGAAATACCGGTAGCGGGCCTCCAAGAGACCCAGTACTTC. The chain carries TRBV3-1 (or the pseudogene TRBV3-2) and TRBJ2-5; 7 bases line up with TRBD2. The length of the CDR3 is 18 residues. In germline, CDR1 is LGHDT, CDR2 YNNKEL (reference sequence). The ends lost 0 bases at V and 1 base at J; junction bases unmatched: 11.